The clone carrying this T cell receptor beta chain was seen a handful of times. V gave up 0 bases and J gave up 1 base, with 7 bases separating them. This CDR3 contains 14 residues. CDR1 and CDR2 (germline): SGHRS, YFSETQ. MiXCR, run by TCRdb on the 5' RACE reads, gives a single entry per CDR3 protein. This table holds over 55,000 distinct CDR3 sequences, around 30% found once. The sequence was collected from a female donor with breast cancer. The specimen sequenced was tumor-infiltrating naive CD4+ T cells sorted from the breast tumor. Subset specified: naive CD4+ T cells, CD4+CD45RA+CD25-. The gene calls are TRBV5-1 and TRBJ1-1; a possible D gene is TRBD1 (5 bases). The CDR3 loop is CASSLDGGNTEAFF. CDR3 DNA: TGCGCCAGCAGCTTGGATGGGGGGAACACTGAAGCTTTCTTT.